The rows below give T cell receptor beta chains drawn from one sample of a study of radiotherapy plus CTLA-4 blockade in lung cancer. Sequenced by immunoSEQ multiplex PCR; TCRdb stores in-frame clones only, minus some. In the table there are around 37,000 clones, around 70% of which are singletons. The sequencing used peripheral blood, collected from a patient treated with radiotherapy plus ipilimumab. The source of these receptors is a human donor with non-small cell lung cancer that progressed on radiotherapy plus ipilimumab. Both conserved end residues are part of each CDR3. The D gene is left open where the match is weak. The size field is filled for only some rows; it gives once, few, many or a size class.

V,size,D,J,DNA,CDR3
TRBV6-5,NA,NA,TRBJ2-6,TGTGCCAGCAGTTACAACTCTCAAGAACCCAACGTCCTGACTTTC,CASSYNSQEPNVLTF
TRBV10-3,NA,NA,TRBJ2-1,TGTGCCACGAAGGACGGCCCCGCCAGCGATGAGCAGTTCTTC,CATKDGPASDEQFF
TRBV28,NA,NA,TRBJ2-1,TGTGCCAGCAGTACCCGCCGTGTTGAGCAGTTCTTC,CASSTRRVEQFF
TRBV19,NA,NA,TRBJ2-7,TGTGCCAGTAGTATTGGGACGGGAGTCCCCTACGAGCAGTACTTC,CASSIGTGVPYEQYF
TRBV19,NA,NA,TRBJ1-3,TGTGCCAGTACTTGGGGACGGAGCTCTGGAAACACCATATATTTT,CASTWGRSSGNTIYF
TRBV4-2,NA,NA,TRBJ1-2,TGTGCCAGCAGCCAAGTCGGGGCTTTAGGTGGCTACACCTTC,CASSQVGALGGYTF
TRBV28,NA,NA,TRBJ1-4,TGTGCCAGCAGTGCAACAGGCGCAACTAATGAAAAACTGTTTTTT,CASSATGATNEKLFF
TRBV20-1,NA,NA,TRBJ2-1,TGCAGTGCCACAAGCGTTAATGAGCAGTTCTTC,CSATSVNEQFF
TRBV6-1,NA,TRBD1,TRBJ1-4,TGTGCCAGCAACAAAAGGGGGCTAGCTAATGAAAAACTGTTTTTT,CASNKRGLANEKLFF
TRBV28,NA,TRBD1,TRBJ1-2,TGTGCCAGCAGTTTATTGGGACAGGGGGCCTATGGCTACACCTTC,CASSLLGQGAYGYTF
TRBV5-6,NA,NA,TRBJ2-2,TGTGCCAGCAGCTTGAGTAGTCGACAAGACACCGGGGAGCTGTTTTTT,CASSLSSRQDTGELFF
TRBV7-2,NA,NA,TRBJ2-3,TGTGCCAGCAGCTCTAATCCGGGACGGAGCACAGATACGCAGTATTTT,CASSSNPGRSTDTQYF
TRBV6-1,NA,NA,TRBJ1-4,TGTGCCAGCAGTGAAAACAGCGCCGAAAAACTGTTTTTT,CASSENSAEKLFF
TRBV2,NA,TRBD1,TRBJ1-2,TGTGCCAGCAGTGAGACAGGGGCCTCCTATGGCTACACCTTC,CASSETGASYGYTF
TRBV19,NA,TRBD1,TRBJ2-7,TGTGCCAGTAGTCCGGGACAGGGACCCTACGAGCAGTACTTC,CASSPGQGPYEQYF
TRBV7-6,NA,NA,TRBJ2-1,TGTGCCAGCAGCTTAGGGGCTAGCGCGTACAATGAGCAGTTCTTC,CASSLGASAYNEQFF
TRBV6-1,NA,NA,TRBJ2-1,TGTGCCAGCAGTGAAGGACACAGGGTAGGCAATGAGCAGTTCTTC,CASSEGHRVGNEQFF
TRBV16,NA,NA,TRBJ2-1,TGTGCCAGCAGCCAATGGGGGAGCGGAGTCTACAATGAGCAGTTCTTC,CASSQWGSGVYNEQFF
TRBV6-5,NA,TRBD2,TRBJ2-7,TGTGCCAGCAGTTCCGAGCGGGGGGCATCCTACGAGCAGTACTTC,CASSSERGASYEQYF
TRBV19,NA,NA,TRBJ1-2,TGTGCCAGTAGTATTGGATGGGGAGTTCATGGCTACACCTTC,CASSIGWGVHGYTF
TRBV7-9,NA,TRBD2,TRBJ2-5,TGTGCCAGCAGCTCAACATTCGACAAGGGACTAGCGGAAGAGACCCAGTACTTC,CASSSTFDKGLAEETQYF
TRBV28,NA,TRBD2,TRBJ2-6,TGTGCCAGCAGTCCCAAACCTCCGGGGACTAAGGCTTTC,CASSPKPPGTKAF
TRBV5-4,NA,NA,TRBJ2-5,TGTGCCAGCAGCCACGGGGGAACGGAGACCCAGTACTTC,CASSHGGTETQYF
TRBV28,few,NA,TRBJ2-3,TGTGCCAGCAGTTTTCCCTCGCGGGACAGCTCCGGAGATACGCAGTATTTT,CASSFPSRDSSGDTQYF
TRBV29-1,few,NA,TRBJ2-5,TGCAGCGTTGAGTCCTACCAAGAGACCCAGTACTTC,CSVESYQETQYF
TRBV29-1,once,NA,TRBJ2-7,TGCAGCGTTGAAGATGCGGGGAGCTACGAGCAGTACTTC,CSVEDAGSYEQYF
TRBV6-1,NA,NA,TRBJ1-6,TGTGCCAGCAGTGAGCAAACAGGGAATTCACCCCTCCACTTT,CASSEQTGNSPLHF
TRBV6-1,NA,TRBD2,TRBJ2-1,TGTGCCAGCGTCGGTCTAGCGGTTGAGCAGTTCTTC,CASVGLAVEQFF
TRBV4-3,once,NA,TRBJ2-1,TGCGCCAGCAGCCAAGATGGGGCAACTACCTACAATGAGCAGTTCTTC,CASSQDGATTYNEQFF
TRBV7-2,NA,NA,TRBJ2-3,TGTGCCAGCAGCCCGAGCACAGATACGCAGTATTTT,CASSPSTDTQYF
TRBV10-3,NA,NA,TRBJ1-3,TGTGCCATCAACCGCGGGTTTGGGGCCGACGGAGACACCATATATTTT,CAINRGFGADGDTIYF
TRBV7-9,NA,NA,TRBJ2-7,TGTGCCAGCAGCTTAGTTTCCGACGAGCAGTACTTC,CASSLVSDEQYF
TRBV6-5,NA,TRBD1,TRBJ1-2,TGTGCCAGCATCTCACAGGGGTCCTATGGCTACACCTTC,CASISQGSYGYTF
TRBV7-9,once,TRBD2,TRBJ2-7,TGTGCCAGCAGCTTCGGGGAGGGCCTAGTCCACGAGCAGTACTTC,CASSFGEGLVHEQYF
TRBV5-6,NA,NA,TRBJ1-5,TGTGCCAGCAGTCCCCAGGGGTATCAGCCCCAGCATTTT,CASSPQGYQPQHF
TRBV5-1,NA,TRBD2,TRBJ2-3,TGCGCCAGCAGCCGGATGGGCGGGAGCGCAGATACGCAGTATTTT,CASSRMGGSADTQYF
TRBV2,NA,TRBD1,TRBJ1-4,TGTGCCGCAGCAGGGGGACCCACTAATGAAAAACTGTTTTTT,CAAAGGPTNEKLFF
TRBV2,NA,NA,TRBJ2-1,TGTGCCAGCAGTGAAGGGGCTGAGGGTGGCTACAATGAGCAGTTCTTC,CASSEGAEGGYNEQFF
TRBV28,NA,NA,TRBJ2-1,TGTGCCAGCAGAATAGAAAGCTACAATGAGCAGTTCTTC,CASRIESYNEQFF
TRBV11-3,NA,TRBD1,TRBJ2-2,TGTGCCAGCAGTTTACAGGGGGCCGGGGAGCTGTTTTTT,CASSLQGAGELFF
TRBV28,NA,NA,TRBJ2-1,TGTGCCAGCAGTCCGAGGAGCTCCTACAATGAGCAGTTCTTC,CASSPRSSYNEQFF
TRBV15,NA,TRBD1,TRBJ1-2,TGTGCCACCAGCTTAGGACAGGGGGATAACTATGGCTACACCTTC,CATSLGQGDNYGYTF
TRBV20-1,NA,NA,TRBJ2-3,TGCAGTGCTCCAGATACGCAGTATTTT,CSAPDTQYF